This is a list of T cell receptor beta chains from one sample in a study of human T cells and chemical hapten exposure. TCRdb re-derived calls from the RACE reads in MiXCR, one entry per CDR3 protein. The repertoire includes approximately 79,000 distinct CDR3 sequences, roughly 8.6% of them detected once, and approximately 1.5% sits in the top ten. The specimen was whole blood. The receptors shown here come from a male donor in good health. Some clones in this sample may be carry-over from other donors' samples. CDR3s leave out the opening cysteine and the closing phenylalanine or tryptophan. The D gene is left open where the match is weak. The size entry is marked missing in some rows and otherwise reads once, few, many or a size class.

D gene	J gene	V gene	clone size	CDR3 protein
TRBD2	TRBJ2-1	TRBV12-3/TRBV12-4	NA	ASRRTSGGVYEQF
NA	TRBJ1-1	TRBV29-1	few	SVQDGDTEAF
NA	TRBJ2-1	TRBV7-3	NA	ASSLRKVDNEQF
TRBD1	TRBJ1-5	TRBV6-5	few	ASQGGGAYSNQPQH
NA	TRBJ1-1	TRBV15	few	ATSRDRIAGTEAF
NA	TRBJ1-1	TRBV7-3	many	ASSLRAVNTEAF
TRBD2	TRBJ2-5	TRBV20-1	few	TAVGGSGKTQY
NA	TRBJ2-6	TRBV7-2	few	ASSLLEPGANVLT
TRBD1	TRBJ1-1	TRBV12-5	few	ASALPPQGMNTEAF
NA	TRBJ1-2	TRBV27	NA	ASGKGFDYGYT